Below, one T cell receptor beta chain is given with its context. Its antigen is still unknown. This specimen belongs to a study of T cell repertoires in cytomegalovirus infection. The overall study: A matching HLA type, together with CMV infection, was signaled by public TCR beta signatures.

Study conclusions and caveats: The study found HLA-C-restricted CMV-specific TCR beta clonotypes dominating the ex vivo response. Frequencies of public TCR beta families were cumulated, and this identified carriers of CMV plus the relevant HLA.

TCRdb redid the calling of the reads with MiXCR, one entry per CDR3 protein. Here the sample spans 830,000 or so distinct CDR3 sequences, about 30% being singletons. Trimming left V 3 bases short and J 3 bases short, with 12 bases between. The CDR3 spans 14 residues. Germline V gene sequence: CDR1 SGHVS, CDR2 FNYEAQ. This specimen was cultured CD8+ T cells from PBMCs, taken from culture after CMV antigen stimulation. The chain couples TRBV7-6 to TRBJ2-7, with D maybe TRBD1 (6 bases). This TCR came from a human donor in good health (CMV status not recorded). Some clones in this sample may be carry-over from other donors' samples. CDR3 DNA: TGTGCCAGCAGCTTTCGGCAGACAGGCTACGAGCAGTACTTC. Translated, it gives CASSFRQTGYEQYF.